This TCR beta chain came from a study of blood T cell repertoires in COVID-19. As for the study in general: T cells, B-cell-depleted T cells, or PBMCs supplied cDNA or gDNA.

Authors' processing steps: Amplification of reference gene primers was used by the study to estimate nucleated cell counts. TCRdb's copy holds only in-frame clones and misses some; the assay was immunoSEQ multiplex PCR. V and J calls and clone size follow that table, whereas D and trimming were derived from the DNA. The sample has about 180,000 clones, roughly 77% seen once. CDR1 and CDR2 (germline): SGHRS, YFSETQ. This CDR3 comprises 16 residues. V shed 0 bases, J shed 2 bases, and the junction held 8 bases outside the gene matches. The specimen was peripheral blood. This chain connects TRBV5-1 to TRBJ2-7; 7 bases match TRBD1. The sequence was obtained from an elderly woman with COVID-19, enrolled during active disease. CDR3 region: CASSLETGTATYEQYF. CDR3 bases: TGCGCCAGCAGCTTGGAAACGGGGACAGCTACCTACGAGCAGTACTTC.